The 17 T cell receptor beta chains below all came from one sample that was sequenced in a study of early T cells in non-severe SARS-CoV-2 infection. Each CDR3 protein gets one entry after TCRdb re-called the 5' RACE reads with MiXCR. The profile covers 50,000 or so distinct CDR3 sequences, with 14% to 15% appearing a single time and 9% to 10% taken by the ten largest. The sequencing here drew on whole blood, taken at baseline. The receptors come from an adult who was a healthcare worker with PCR-confirmed SARS-CoV-2 infection or an uninfected control (not recorded which).

There are a few counts of this clonotype. The chain is built from TRBV6-5 and TRBJ2-7; maybe TRBD2 (5 bases). CDR3 length: 14 amino acids. CDR1 is MNHEY, CDR2 SVGAGI, per germline. Trimming cost V 6 bases and J 6 bases, with 18 bases left between them. CDR3 nucleotides: TGTGCCAGCAGCCCATTAACGGGGAAAGGCGAGCAGTACTTC. It translates to CASSPLTGKGEQYF.

This clonotype turned up a few times. This chain connects TRBV19 to TRBJ2-1; D is ambiguous. The CDR3 is made up of 14 amino acids. V dropped 7 bases and J dropped 4 bases, with 14 bases sitting between them. In germline, CDR1 is LNHDA, CDR2 SQIVND (reference sequence). The CDR3 nucleotides are TGTGCCAGTACCTCTGGCTTGGATTACAATGAGCAGTTCTTC. Protein sequence: CASTSGLDYNEQFF.

The V call is TRBV10-3, the J call TRBJ2-7; TRBD1 or TRBD2 may be the D gene (5 bases each). Germline CDR1 is ENHRY and CDR2 is SYGVKD. This CDR3 region has 13 residues. V gave up 7 bases and J gave up 0 bases, with 10 bases separating them. In DNA form, the CDR3 reads TGTGCCATCAACCCCGGGACCTCCTACGAGCAGTACTTC. This sequence encodes CAINPGTSYEQYF.

This clonotype was picked up many times. This rearrangement joins TRBV11-2 to TRBJ2-1; 8 positions agree with TRBD2. The CDR3 runs 19 residues. Germline V gives CDR1 SGHAT, CDR2 FQNNGV. Trimming cost V 1 base and J 1 base; bases outside gene matches: 12. In DNA, the CDR3 is TGTGCCAGCAGCTTAGGCTTTAAGCTAGCGGGCAGATCCTACAATGAGCAGTTCTTC. The encoded protein is CASSLGFKLAGRSYNEQFF.

J is TRBJ2-5 and V is TRBV29-1; D ambiguous. Trimming pared 6 bases from V and 3 bases from J, leaving 5 bases between. Germline values: CDR1 SQVTM, CDR2 ANQGSEA. This CDR3 region has 10 residues. CDR3 in DNA: TGCAGCGTGAGAGAAGAGACCCAGTACTTC. Amino acid sequence: CSVREETQYF.

This clonotype was counted a few times. V and J are TRBV29-1 and TRBJ1-1; D remains unclear. Germline values: CDR1 SQVTM, CDR2 ANQGSEA. Trimming took 4 bases from V and 0 from J, leaving 15 bases between them. There are 15 residues in the CDR3. The CDR3 spells CSVGSGWGMNTEAFF. CDR3 DNA sequence: TGCAGCGTTGGATCGGGGTGGGGAATGAACACTGAAGCTTTCTTT. The entire variable domain, with the rest obtained from reference TRBV29-1 and TRBJ1-1, is as follows: SAVISQKPSRDICQRGTSLTIQCQVDSQVTMMFWYRQQPGQSLTLIATANQGSEATYESGFVIDKFPISRPNLTFSTLTVSNMSPEDSSIYLCSVGSGWGMNTEAFFGQGTRLTVV.

This clonotype has a count of ten or more. The chain uses TRBV10-3 and TRBJ2-5; unclear D gene. The CDR3 spans 16 residues. V was shortened by 4 bases and J by 2 bases, with 17 bases between the two germline ends. Germline assignment: CDR1 ENHRY and CDR2 SYGVKD. DNA of the CDR3: TGTGCCATCAGTGGTTGGGCAGATGACCTACAAGAGACCCAGTACTTC. Residues: CAISGWADDLQETQYF.

The V call is TRBV6-4, the J call TRBJ2-1, with D tentatively TRBD2 (5 bases). Germline loops: CDR1 MRHNA, CDR2 SNTAGT. The V and J ends lost 3 bases and 1 base respectively, with 10 bases between them. The CDR3 is 15 residues long. The CDR3: CASSERGMSYNEQFF. DNA for the CDR3: TGTGCCAGCAGTGAACGGGGTATGTCCTACAATGAGCAGTTCTTC.

The V gene is TRBV5-5, the J gene TRBJ2-1; D is ambiguous. This CDR3 comprises 11 residues. Germline V gene lookup returns CDR1 SGHKS and CDR2 YYEKEE (reference sequence). The ends were cut back, 1 base at V and 8 bases at J, with 4 bases in the middle. CDR3 nucleotide sequence: TGTGCCAGCAGCTTGACATATGAGCAGTTCTTC. Amino acids: CASSLTYEQFF.

V is TRBV4-1 and J is TRBJ1-4; no clear D. This CDR3 is built from 14 residues. V was clipped by 8 bases and J by 10 bases, with 20 bases between them. Germline CDR1 is MGHRA and CDR2 is YSYEKL. CDR3 residues: CASAEVGMSVKLFF. DNA for the CDR3: TGCGCCAGCGCCGAGGTAGGGATGTCCGTAAAACTGTTTTTT.

Many counts were recorded for this clonotype. The rearrangement joins TRBV12-5 to TRBJ2-1; no clear D gene. Germline lookup yields CDR1 LGHNT and CDR2 FRNRAP. The CDR3 contains 11 residues. The germline V and J ends were trimmed by 0 bases and 9 bases, with 3 bases remaining between them. This CDR3 is CASGLVGEQFF. The CDR3 DNA sequence: TGTGCTAGTGGTTTGGTCGGTGAGCAGTTCTTC.

This clonotype was counted ten times or more. The rearrangement uses TRBV6-6 and TRBJ2-7, with D perhaps matching TRBD1 (6 bases). The CDR3 contains 15 residues. The germline CDR1 and CDR2 sequences are MNHNY and SVGAGI (reference sequence). The ends were cut back, 6 bases at V and 4 bases at J, with 19 bases in the middle. CDR3 coding DNA: TGTGCCAGCAGCCTCGACAGGACTCTCCTGTACGAGCAGTACTTC. It encodes CASSLDRTLLYEQYF.

CDR3 DNA sequence: TGTGCCAGCCTCTCTCTAGCGGGAGTGCTGCAGTACTTC. It encodes CASLSLAGVLQYF. The J gene is TRBJ2-7, the V gene TRBV28, with 10 nucleotides matching TRBD2. V lost 8 bases and J lost 9; bases outside the gene matches: 10. This CDR3 is built from 13 residues. Germline CDR1 is MDHEN and CDR2 is SYDVKM.

The chain couples TRBV4-1 to TRBJ1-2; D not certain. Germline V gene sequence: CDR1 MGHRA, CDR2 YSYEKL. This CDR3 is 14 amino acids long. Deletions cut 0 bases from V and 7 bases from J, with 12 bases between. CDR3 region: CASSQDVGPLGYTF. CDR3 in DNA: TGCGCCAGCAGCCAAGACGTCGGCCCGCTTGGCTACACCTTC.

This clonotype was found a few times. The chain uses TRBV11-2 and TRBJ2-1, with D perhaps matching TRBD1 or TRBD2 (6 bases each). Germline assignment: CDR1 SGHAT and CDR2 FQNNGV. CDR3 length equals 16 residues. Trimming pared 1 base from V and 0 bases from J, leaving 10 bases between. This CDR3 reads CASSLVRGPSYNEQFF. In DNA form, the CDR3 reads TGTGCCAGCAGCTTAGTTCGGGGGCCCTCCTACAATGAGCAGTTCTTC.

This clonotype has a handful of counts. V is TRBV20-1 and J is TRBJ1-5; weak D call: TRBD1 (5 bases). The germline V gene encodes CDR1 DFQATT and CDR2 SNEGSKA (reference sequence). Trimming removed 5 bases from V and 9 bases from J, with 20 bases in between. The CDR3 is 14 amino acids. The CDR3 DNA follows: TGCAGTGCTGGGGAAACAGGCCCTGGCGCGCCCCAGCATTTT. Translation gives CSAGETGPGAPQHF.

The V and J genes are TRBV7-9 and TRBJ2-5; 11 positions match TRBD2. V shed 5 bases and J 4 bases; nucleotides not matched to a gene: 21. Germline CDR1 reads SEHNR; CDR2 reads FQNEAQ (reference sequence). The CDR3 is 20 amino acids. The CDR3, as DNA: TGTGCCAGCAGCCCCGTGGTGCTAGCGGGAGGAAGTATCAGGGGAGAGACCCAGTACTTC. The encoded protein is CASSPVVLAGGSIRGETQYF.